This TCR beta chain is from a study of regulatory T cells in long-lasting Graves disease. With iRepertoire HTBI primers and Arm-PCR of CDR3 regions, TCR beta libraries were built. TCRdb itself ran the multiplex PCR reads through MiXCR, one entry per CDR3 protein. The sample lists hundreds of thousands of distinct CDR3 sequences, around 20% seen once, with about 7.8% in the top ten. Specified time point: persistent/refractory GD, antithyroid drugs over 5 years with positive TRAb. Extracted RNA from PBMCs served as the source of the TCR library. Germline CDR1 is SGHTA and CDR2 is FQGNSA. V lost 5 bases, J lost 4 bases, and 14 bases lay in between. The length of the CDR3 is 15 residues. On this clonotype: Being one base from a much bigger clone, this may be a read error. The conserved phenylalanine or tryptophan is not found at the CDR3 terminus, so this likely reflects a read error.

The chain couples TRBV7-2 to TRBJ2-2; D may be TRBD2 (6 bases). The sequence was obtained from a female donor with Graves disease. The sequencing here drew on peripheral blood mononuclear cells (PBMCs), taken when the disease was refractory, from a patient treated with antithyroid drugs. DNA for the CDR3: TGTGCCAGCAGCCACTCCGGGGGTAGCACCGGGGAGCTGTTTCTT. Translation gives CASSHSGGSTGELFL.